A selection of T cell receptor beta chains follows, all from one sample in a study of T cell repertoires in cytomegalovirus infection. Each CDR3 protein is one row after TCRdb ran MiXCR on the reads. This sample has roughly 200,000 distinct CDR3 sequences, with about 18% found just once. The material sequenced was CD8+ T cells from PBMCs. The receptors shown here come from a human donor in good health (CMV status not recorded). Some clones in this sample may be carry-over from other donors' samples. CDR3s include the opening cysteine and the closing phenylalanine or tryptophan. The D gene is left open where the match is weak. Expanded clones get a size class; other rows say once, few or many, or leave the size out.

j_gene | d_gene | v_gene | abundance | CDR3nt | CDR3aa
TRBJ2-1 | . | TRBV14 | few | TGTGCCAGCAGCCAGGGGGAGGTCAATGAGCAGTTCTTC | CASSQGEVNEQFF
TRBJ2-7 | . | TRBV6-2/TRBV6-3 | few | TGTGCCAGCAGTTACCGGACGGACCCCTACGAGCAGTACTTC | CASSYRTDPYEQYF
TRBJ1-2 | . | TRBV5-5 | . | TGTGCCAGCAGCTTCGACAGAGAATTTAACTATGGCTACACCTTC | CASSFDREFNYGYTF
TRBJ2-3 | . | TRBV7-2 | few | TGTGCCAGCAGCTACAAAGGTAGCACAGATACGCAGTATTTT | CASSYKGSTDTQYF
TRBJ2-7 | . | TRBV27 | few | TGTGCCAGCAGTTTATCTGTCGGAACCTACGAGCAGTACTTC | CASSLSVGTYEQYF
TRBJ2-7 | . | TRBV7-2 | . | TGTGCCAGCAGCCTAGGAGAAACCTACGAGCAGTACTTC | CASSLGETYEQYF
TRBJ1-2 | . | TRBV15 | . | TGTGCCACCAGCAGTATGGCTACTAACTATGGCTACACCTTC | CATSSMATNYGYTF
TRBJ2-1 | TRBD2 | TRBV28 | few | TGTGCCAGCAGTTTACTAGCGGTGACGTACAATGAGCAGTTCTTC | CASSLLAVTYNEQFF
TRBJ1-1 | TRBD1 | TRBV5-6 | few | TGTGCCAGCAGCTGGACAGGGATGACTGAAGCTTTCTTT | CASSWTGMTEAFF
TRBJ2-7 | . | TRBV6-2/TRBV6-3 | . | TGTGCCCGCAGTTCCCCGGGTGAGGAGAGAGGGCCCTACGAGCAGTACTTC | CARSSPGEERGPYEQYF
TRBJ1-2 | TRBD1 | TRBV28 | few | TGTGCCAGCAGTTTACAGGGGGCGACTAACTATGGCTACACCTTC | CASSLQGATNYGYTF
TRBJ1-5 | TRBD1 | TRBV6-2/TRBV6-3 | . | TGTGCCAGCAGTTACAGGGACAGTTATCAGCCCCAGCATTTT | CASSYRDSYQPQHF
TRBJ2-3 | . | TRBV27 | . | TGTGCCAGCAGTTTATTCAGGGGCCACGAGTATACGCAGTATTTT | CASSLFRGHEYTQYF